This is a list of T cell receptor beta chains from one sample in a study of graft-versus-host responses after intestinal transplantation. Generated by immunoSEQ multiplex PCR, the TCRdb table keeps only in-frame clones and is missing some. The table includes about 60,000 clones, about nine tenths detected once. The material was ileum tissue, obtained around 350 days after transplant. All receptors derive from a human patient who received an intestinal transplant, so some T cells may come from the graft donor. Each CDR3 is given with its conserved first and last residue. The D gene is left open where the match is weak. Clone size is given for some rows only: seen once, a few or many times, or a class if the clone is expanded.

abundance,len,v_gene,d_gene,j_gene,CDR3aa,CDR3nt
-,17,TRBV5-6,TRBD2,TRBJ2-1,CASSLWTSGRVIDEQFF,TGTGCCAGCAGCCTTTGGACTAGCGGGAGGGTGATCGATGAGCAGTTCTTC
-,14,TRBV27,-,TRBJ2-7,CASSFTGTSYEQYF,TGTGCCAGCAGTTTCACAGGGACCTCCTACGAGCAGTACTTC
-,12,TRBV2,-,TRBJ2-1,CASSYGLNEQFF,TGTGCCAGCAGTTATGGACTAAATGAGCAGTTCTTC
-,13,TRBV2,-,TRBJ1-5,CASSEAPRQPQHF,TGTGCCAGCAGTGAAGCTCCTAGGCAGCCCCAGCATTTT
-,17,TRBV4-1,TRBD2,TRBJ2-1,CASSQWPSGFLYNEQFF,TGCGCCAGCAGCCAATGGCCTAGCGGCTTTCTCTACAATGAGCAGTTCTTC
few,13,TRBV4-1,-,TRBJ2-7,CASSHRLAYEQYF,TGCGCCAGCAGCCACCGACTGGCCTACGAGCAGTACTTC
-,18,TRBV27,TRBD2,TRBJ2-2,CASSLRWVGLSNTGELFF,TGTGCCAGCAGTTTAAGGTGGGTGGGACTATCCAACACCGGGGAGCTGTTTTTT
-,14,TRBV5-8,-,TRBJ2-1,CASSFSGSYNEQFF,TGTGCCAGCAGCTTCTCCGGGAGTTACAATGAGCAGTTCTTC
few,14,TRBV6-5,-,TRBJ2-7,CASSYGTSPYEQYF,TGTGCCAGCAGTTACGGTACTTCCCCCTACGAGCAGTACTTC
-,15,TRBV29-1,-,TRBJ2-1,CSVEDGGGTYNEQFF,TGCAGCGTTGAAGATGGGGGGGGCACCTACAATGAGCAGTTCTTC
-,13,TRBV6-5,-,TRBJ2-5,CASSYVGLETQYF,TGTGCCAGCAGTTACGTCGGTCTCGAGACCCAGTACTTC
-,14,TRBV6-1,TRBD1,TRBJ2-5,CASSEQGARETQYF,TGTGCCAGCAGTGAACAGGGGGCTCGGGAGACCCAGTACTTC
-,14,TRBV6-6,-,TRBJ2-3,CASSYSISADTQYF,TGTGCCAGCAGTTACTCGATTTCGGCAGATACGCAGTATTTT
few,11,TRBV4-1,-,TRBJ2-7,CASSQGAEQYF,TGCGCCAGCAGCCAAGGGGCCGAGCAGTACTTC
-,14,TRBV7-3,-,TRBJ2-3,CASSLGTLTDTQYF,TGTGCCAGCAGCCTCGGGACACTCACAGATACGCAGTATTTT
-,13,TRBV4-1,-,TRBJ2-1,CASSHAGNNEQFF,TGCGCCAGCAGCCACGCAGGAAACAATGAGCAGTTCTTC
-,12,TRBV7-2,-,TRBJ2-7,CASSSLGVEQYF,TGTGCCAGCAGCTCCCTGGGGGTTGAGCAGTACTTC
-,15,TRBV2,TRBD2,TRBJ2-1,CASRSTSGTDNEQFF,TGTGCCAGCCGGTCCACTAGCGGGACAGACAATGAGCAGTTCTTC
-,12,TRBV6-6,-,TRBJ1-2,CASSYSADGYTF,TGTGCCAGCAGTTACTCGGCGGATGGCTACACCTTC
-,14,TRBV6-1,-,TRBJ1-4,CASSSVLGDSKLFF,TGTGCCAGCAGTTCCGTCCTAGGGGACTCAAAACTGTTTTTT
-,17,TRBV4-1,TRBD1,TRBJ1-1,CASSQGGIGQGTTEAFF,TGCGCCAGCAGCCAAGGGGGGATAGGACAGGGCACCACTGAAGCTTTCTTT
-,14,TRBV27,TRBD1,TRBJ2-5,CASALGTDKETQYF,TGTGCCAGCGCCCTCGGGACAGATAAAGAGACCCAGTACTTC
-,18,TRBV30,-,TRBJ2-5,CAWSLGQTLLDDKETQYF,TGTGCCTGGAGTCTTGGCCAAACCCTACTCGACGATAAAGAGACCCAGTACTTC
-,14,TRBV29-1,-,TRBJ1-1,CSVENTGLNTEAFF,TGCAGCGTTGAAAACACGGGGCTGAACACTGAAGCTTTCTTT
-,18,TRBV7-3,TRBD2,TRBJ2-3,CASSFLGLAGERADTQYF,TGTGCCAGCAGCTTCCTAGGACTAGCGGGGGAAAGGGCAGATACGCAGTATTTT